This TCR beta chain was found in a study of cytotoxic CD8 clonotypes in ibrutinib-treated CLL. Study summary: 11 relapsed/refractory, more than 14 treatment-naive; roughly 18 IGHV unmutated.

Depth targeted 1 in 200,000 to 1 in 1 million T cells, averaging roughly 9.7x coverage per clonotype. Repertoires were generated with immunoSEQ multiplex PCR, while TCRdb's copy carries only in-frame clones and drops some. The sample has 150,000 to 200,000 clones; approximately 68% are singletons. PBMCs were cryopreserved, and roughly 2 micrograms of genomic DNA from them went into TCR beta libraries. The J segment lost 2 bases and the V segment lost 7 bases, leaving 10 bases of the junction unmatched. Germline CDR1 and CDR2: MDHEN and SYDVKM. There are 16 residues in the CDR3. This clone was observed a handful of times.

This sample comprised PBMCs, obtained after 24 months of ibrutinib treatment. The chain links TRBV28 to TRBJ1-4; TRBD1 agrees at 7 bases. This TCR was recovered from a human donor with chronic lymphocytic leukemia. As DNA, the CDR3 is TGTGCCAGCACCCGGGACAGAGTCTCGACTAATGAAAAACTGTTTTTT. Its protein product is CASTRDRVSTNEKLFF. Together with reference TRBV28 and TRBJ1-4, the CDR3 gives the full variable domain: DVKVTQSSRYLVKRTGEKVFLECVQDMDHENMFWYRQDPGLGLRLIYFSYDVKMKEKGDIPEGYSVSREKKERFSLILESASTNQTSMYLCASTRDRVSTNEKLFFGSGTQLSVL.